This T cell receptor beta chain was identified during a study of shared clonotypes between healthy human individuals. Whole-study context: Aged 18 to 49, the donors were two women and three men. Every donor yielded three CD4 naive, three CD4 memory, two CD8 naive and one CD8 memory plate. Broader study findings: A reduction in generation probabilities was seen for non-shared clonotypes relative to those shared by all four donors.

Recent vaccinations or acute infections were absent in the healthy HIV-negative adult donors. Trimming took off 10 bases at V and 3 bases at J, with 16 bases between the two ends. Germline V gives CDR1 MDHEN, CDR2 SYDVKM. The CDR3 totals 14 residues. The sample holds one count of this clone. What it recognizes is unknown. Only in-frame clones appear in the TCRdb table, and some are missing; sequencing was by immunoSEQ multiplex PCR. The repertoire holds 2 million to 3 million clones, with more than 85% as singletons. Source material: naive CD4+ T cells from PBMCs. Documented subset: CD45RA+ positively selected. This rearrangement joins TRBV28 to TRBJ1-5; tentative D call: TRBD1 (6 bases). This TCR came from a man between 18 and 29 years old in good health. Some clones in this sample may be carry-over from other donors' samples. The CDR3 here is CAIRGGTLNQPQHF. The CDR3, as DNA: TGTGCCATCCGAGGGGGGACACTCAATCAGCCCCAGCATTTT.